This TCR beta chain came from a study of cytomegalovirus exposure and HLA in healthy donors. The PCR was carried out with 60 Vbeta primers and 13 Jbeta primers. Repertoires were generated with immunoSEQ multiplex PCR, while TCRdb's copy carries only in-frame clones and drops some. This table holds some 180,000 clones, 75% to 85% found once. The trim removed 0 bases at V and 9 bases at J, leaving 13 bases unmatched. Germline loops: CDR1 SGHRS, CDR2 YFSETQ. The CDR3 is 17 amino acids. The chain combines TRBV5-1 with TRBJ2-1, with 9 bases lining up with TRBD2. What was sequenced was PBMCs. The TCR originated in a woman aged 55-69 years in good health and CMV-seropositive. DNA of the CDR3: TGCGCCAGCAGCTTGGGGGGTCTAGCGGGAATTTTTGGTGAGCAGTTCTTC. Its translation is CASSLGGLAGIFGEQFF.